The sequence of this TCR beta chain was determined in a study of blood T cell repertoires in COVID-19. Study in general: Samples representing acute and convalescent COVID-19 were sourced from the United States, Italy and Spain. PBMCs, B-cell-depleted T cells, or T cells were the source of the cDNA or gDNA that made up the material.

Germline CDR1 is MDHEN and CDR2 is SYDVKM. The V and J ends lost 6 bases and 7 bases, in that order; junction bases with no gene match: 6. This CDR3 comprises 13 residues. Per the original data handling: Scientists estimated how many nucleated cells there were by amplifying reference gene primers. Only in-frame clones appear in the TCRdb table, and some are missing; sequencing was by immunoSEQ multiplex PCR. V, J and clone size derive from that table, while D and trimming were established from the DNA sequence. The table records about 100,000 clones, less than 90% of them present only once. The TCR sequence derives from a man aged 65-85 years with active or convalescent COVID-19. J is TRBJ1-5 and V is TRBV28; 7 bases line up with TRBD1. Sample: peripheral blood. CDR3 sequence reads: CASRNQGGQPQHF. The CDR3 DNA follows: TGTGCCAGCAGAAATCAGGGGGGCCAGCCCCAGCATTTT.